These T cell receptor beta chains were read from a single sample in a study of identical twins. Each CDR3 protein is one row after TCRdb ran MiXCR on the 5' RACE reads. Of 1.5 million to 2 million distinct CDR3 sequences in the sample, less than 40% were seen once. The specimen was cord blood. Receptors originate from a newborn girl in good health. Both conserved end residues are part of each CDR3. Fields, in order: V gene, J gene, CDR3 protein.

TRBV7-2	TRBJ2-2	CASSLGRGRATGELFF
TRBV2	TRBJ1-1	CASRLDRGVTEAFF
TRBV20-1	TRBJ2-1	CSARTLSHNEQFF
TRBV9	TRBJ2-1	CASSVATSRAYNEQFF
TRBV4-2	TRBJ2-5	CASSQEGGAGETQYF
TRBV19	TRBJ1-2	CASRPRDRSYGYTF
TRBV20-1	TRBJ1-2	CSARDFEGPHGYTF
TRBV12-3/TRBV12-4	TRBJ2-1	CASSKTGGNEQFF
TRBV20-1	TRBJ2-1	CSARDVAVKQFF
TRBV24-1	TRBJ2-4	CATSDSDIAKNIQYF
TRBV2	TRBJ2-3	CASTRWDTQYF
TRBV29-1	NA	CSVEFEGPPGETQYF
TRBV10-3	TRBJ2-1	CAISEREGNEQFF
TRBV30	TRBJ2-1	CAWSVLAGPSYNEQFF
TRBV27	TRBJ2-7	CASSFITGPTYEQYF
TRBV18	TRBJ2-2	CASSPKRQGHGNTGELFF
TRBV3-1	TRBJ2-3	CASSRIPGLASDTQYF
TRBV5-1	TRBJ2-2	CASSLGTSGAGELFF
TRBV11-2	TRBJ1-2	CASSLRQVPNYGYTF
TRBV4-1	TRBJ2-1	CASSQGRGDRVYNEQFF
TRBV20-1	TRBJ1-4	CSANRREEQLFF
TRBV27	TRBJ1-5	CASSFWADSNQPQHF
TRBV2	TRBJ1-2	CASRAGGVNGYTF
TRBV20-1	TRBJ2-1	CSARGSGRRDEQFF
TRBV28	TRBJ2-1	CASSPASLGRNEQFF
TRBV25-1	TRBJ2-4	CASSEYEKTQYF
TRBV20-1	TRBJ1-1	CSASPTRPNTEAFF
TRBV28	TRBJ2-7	CASRGYRVSSYEQYF
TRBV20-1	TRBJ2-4	CSARHAHRDRGRQQYF
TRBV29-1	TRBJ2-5	CSVLRAYGAIGQETQYF
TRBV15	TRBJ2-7	CATSRDSREYEQYF
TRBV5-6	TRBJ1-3	CASSLGTGVVNTIYF
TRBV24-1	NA	CATSDLPSGTYNEQYF
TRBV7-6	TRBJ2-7	CAGSEISNYEQYF
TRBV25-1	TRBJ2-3	CASSKKGPPDTQYF
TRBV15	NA	CATTETGTSVSEQYF